What follows describes a single T cell receptor beta chain. Its target is unknown. This sample was taken from a study of T cell responses to AZD1222 COVID-19 vaccine. Whole-study findings and limits: Nearly half of spike-specific TCRs reportedly go after variant regions that carry no mutations.

Sequencing used immunoSEQ multiplex PCR; TCRdb keeps in-frame clones, though not all of them. The repertoire consists of about 94,000 clones, with 85% occurring once and the leading ten covering 4.5% to 5%. The V end lost 2 bases, the J end lost 5 bases, and 9 bases lay between the germline ends. Germline CDR1 reads MDHEN; CDR2 reads SYDVKM. The CDR3 runs 13 residues. The receptor's source is an adult who received the AZD1222 COVID-19 vaccine. Specimen: peripheral blood, collected 28 days after the second AZD1222 dose. The rearrangement uses TRBV28 and TRBJ1-1, with a tentative D call TRBD1 (5 bases). CDR3 coding DNA: TGTGCCAGCAGTTTAGGGTGGGGGACTGAAGCTTTCTTT. This encodes CASSLGWGTEAFF.